Listed below are T cell receptor beta chains from one sample, sequenced in a study of T cell responses to AZD1222 COVID-19 vaccine. This table comes from immunoSEQ multiplex PCR, and its TCRdb copy is limited to in-frame clones, with some not included. This table has approximately 50,000 clones, about 80% appearing once. Sequenced material: peripheral blood, taken 28 days after the second AZD1222 dose. Receptor source: an adult who received the AZD1222 COVID-19 vaccine. Both conserved end residues are part of each CDR3. D genes are given only for firm matches.

J gene | V gene | D gene | CDR3 protein
TRBJ2-7 | TRBV6-5 | - | CASSYEPGETSAF
TRBJ2-2 | TRBV19 | - | CASSIRDPIGELFF
TRBJ2-1 | TRBV19 | - | CASSMGRHNEQFF
TRBJ1-2 | TRBV6-5 | - | CASSYGTQSGYTF
TRBJ2-5 | TRBV13 | TRBD2 | CASSALLRGGQETQYF
TRBJ2-2 | TRBV24-1 | - | CATSDRDFTGELFF
TRBJ1-4 | TRBV4-2 | TRBD1 | CASSQGQGGNEKLFF
TRBJ2-3 | TRBV5-1 | TRBD1 | CASSFTPGQGRTDTQYF
TRBJ2-3 | TRBV14 | TRBD2 | CASSQTSGIGHTQYF
TRBJ1-1 | TRBV30 | - | CAWMLGGRGTEAFF
TRBJ1-2 | TRBV7-8 | TRBD1 | CASSPLSGQGHYGYTF
TRBJ1-3 | TRBV28 | TRBD1 | CASSSRRDRSSGNTIYF
TRBJ1-1 | TRBV19 | - | CASSNRENTEAFF
TRBJ1-2 | TRBV28 | - | CASSANLYGYTF
TRBJ1-3 | TRBV7-2 | TRBD1 | CASSSDRAGNTIYF
TRBJ2-1 | TRBV3-1/TRBV3-2 | TRBD2 | CASSQAPGSGDTNEQFF
TRBJ1-5 | TRBV5-4 | - | CASSLDSGGNQPQHF
TRBJ1-2 | TRBV11-2 | TRBD1 | CASSRAQGDGYTF
TRBJ1-6 | TRBV5-1 | TRBD1 | CASGTGGTPSPLHF
TRBJ2-1 | TRBV23-1 | - | CASSLEKSDYNEQFF
TRBJ1-2 | TRBV5-1 | TRBD1 | CASSSRLTGVSDNYGYTF
TRBJ1-5 | TRBV6-5 | TRBD1 | CASRKTGGGQPQHF
TRBJ2-2 | TRBV30 | TRBD1 | CAWGALGTGGFGDTGELFF
TRBJ1-2 | TRBV6-5 | - | CASSTGMGPYGYTF
TRBJ2-1 | TRBV6-4 | TRBD2 | CASSVLAGVNEQFF
TRBJ1-4 | TRBV20-1 | - | CSASQGEKLFF
TRBJ2-1 | TRBV28 | TRBD1 | CASSFLQGWYNEQFF
TRBJ1-6 | TRBV20-1 | - | CSASRGDLSPLHF
TRBJ1-3 | TRBV5-8 | - | CASSLYSGNTIYF
TRBJ1-2 | TRBV5-4 | - | CAVSAGKTYGYTF
TRBJ2-2 | TRBV7-2 | - | CASSLVSPWELAGELFF
TRBJ1-1 | TRBV12-3/TRBV12-4 | - | CASSPTGNTEAFF
TRBJ2-1 | TRBV27 | - | CASSLPSGPAGVYWYEQFF
TRBJ1-6 | TRBV5-4 | - | CASSLAGGGSPLHF
TRBJ1-1 | TRBV10-3 | TRBD1 | CAISPDRAGAEAFF
TRBJ1-2 | TRBV2 | - | CASSEITANYGYTF
TRBJ2-3 | TRBV11-2 | TRBD2 | CASSLSSGTDTQYF
TRBJ1-4 | TRBV11-2 | - | CASSARSEKLFF
TRBJ2-1 | TRBV19 | - | CATEARAPRLYEQFF
TRBJ1-1 | TRBV3-1/TRBV3-2 | - | CASSPSTGTLTEAFF
TRBJ1-5 | TRBV6-5 | - | CASIVAWGNQPQHF
TRBJ1-1 | TRBV11-1 | - | CASSPRDSEAFF
TRBJ2-4 | TRBV3-1/TRBV3-2 | TRBD2 | CASSARLSGGKNIQYF
TRBJ2-1 | TRBV9 | - | CASSVVSNEQFF
TRBJ1-5 | TRBV19 | - | CASKGGGGNQPQHF
TRBJ2-1 | TRBV11-2 | TRBD2 | CATRRVAGGNEQFF
TRBJ2-7 | TRBV5-1 | TRBD2 | CASSLAGVAGSYEQYF
TRBJ1-6 | TRBV15 | - | CATSRAYRASPLHF
TRBJ1-4 | TRBV18 | TRBD1 | CASSPPSGQGLNEKLFF
TRBJ2-1 | TRBV5-8 | - | CASSWVPYNEQFF
TRBJ2-1 | TRBV10-3 | - | CAIRAQTTYNEQFF
TRBJ2-1 | TRBV2 | - | CASIRGQGYNEQFF